The 5 T cell receptor beta chains presented below share a single source sample, sequenced in a study of shared clonotypes between healthy human individuals. TCRdb's copy holds only in-frame clones and misses some; the assay was immunoSEQ multiplex PCR. The sample shows almost 700,000 clones, just over 90% of them seen only once. The naive CD8 subset, CD45RO-negative cells positively selected for CCR7, excluded terminally differentiated effector memory CD45RA+ cells. Sequenced input: naive CD8+ T cells sorted from blood. These receptors came from a man aged 25 to 40 in good health.

The rearrangement joins TRBV29-1 to TRBJ2-2; 10 nucleotides line up with TRBD2. Germline loops: CDR1 SQVTM, CDR2 ANQGSEA. The CDR3 covers 15 residues. Trimming at V came to 6 bases and at J to 3 bases, leaving 7 bases not matched to a gene. CDR3 nucleotides: TGCAGCGTCGGGGGGCTAGCGGGAGACACCGGGGAGCTGTTTTTT. Protein product: CSVGGLAGDTGELFF.

Notes on this clone: This same CDR3 is encoded by further DNA sequences in the sample. The chain recombines TRBV27 with TRBJ1-1, with D possibly TRBD1 on 5 matching bases. With 8 bases removed from V and 1 base from J, the gap between germline ends came to 8 bases. Germline V gives CDR1 MNHEY, CDR2 SMNVEV (reference sequence). This CDR3 has 12 residues. The CDR3 region is CASRGGNTEAFF. The CDR3 nucleotides read TGTGCCAGCCGGGGGGGGAACACTGAAGCTTTCTTT.

Concerning this clone itself: Other nucleotide sequences from this sample produce the same CDR3. The chain uses TRBV7-9 and TRBJ2-7, with TRBD2 as a possible D gene (5 bases). Per germline, CDR1 SEHNR and CDR2 FQNEAQ (reference sequence). This CDR3 has 14 residues. Trimming took off 5 bases at V and 0 bases at J, with 11 bases between the two ends. CDR3 residues: CASSPTGNSYEQYF. DNA for the CDR3: TGTGCCAGCAGCCCGACGGGGAACTCCTACGAGCAGTACTTC.

This clone was detected only once. This chain connects TRBV27 to TRBJ2-2, with 7 bases matching TRBD1. This CDR3 comprises 15 residues. CDR1 MNHEY and CDR2 SMNVEV come from the germline V gene (reference sequence). J was trimmed by 3 bases and V by 6 bases; bases with no gene match: 7. CDR3 sequence: CASSLMTGHTGELFF. The CDR3 region has the DNA TGTGCCAGCAGCCTTATGACAGGGCACACCGGGGAGCTGTTTTTT.

This chain links TRBV6-6 with TRBJ1-1; perhaps TRBD1 as D (5 bases). The CDR3 is 13 amino acids. V gave up 5 bases and J gave up 7 bases, with 14 bases separating them. Germline-derived CDR1 and CDR2 are MNHNY and SVGAGI (reference sequence). The CDR3 loop is CASSLRDGGEAFF. In nucleotides, the CDR3 is TGTGCCAGCAGTCTAAGGGACGGGGGTGAAGCTTTCTTT.